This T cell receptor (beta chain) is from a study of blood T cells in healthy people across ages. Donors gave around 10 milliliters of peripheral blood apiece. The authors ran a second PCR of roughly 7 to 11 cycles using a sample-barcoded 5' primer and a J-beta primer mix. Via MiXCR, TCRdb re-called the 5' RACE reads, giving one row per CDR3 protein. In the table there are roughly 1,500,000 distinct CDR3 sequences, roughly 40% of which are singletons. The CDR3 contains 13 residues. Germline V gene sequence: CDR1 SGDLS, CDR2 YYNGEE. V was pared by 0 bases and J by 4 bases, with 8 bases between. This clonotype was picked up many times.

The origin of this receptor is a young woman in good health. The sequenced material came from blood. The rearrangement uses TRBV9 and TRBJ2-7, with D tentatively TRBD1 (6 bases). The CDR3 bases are TGTGCCAGCAGCGTAGGGGGGCCTTACGAGCAGTACTTC. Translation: CASSVGGPYEQYF.